The 23 T cell receptor beta chains below were found in one sample sequenced in a study of blood T cell repertoires in COVID-19. The repertoire was sequenced with immunoSEQ multiplex PCR; TCRdb's copy has only in-frame clones and lacks some. The repertoire holds about 68,000 clones, with 86% as singletons. The sample comprised peripheral blood. These receptors all come from a woman aged 55 to 70 with acute or convalescent COVID-19.

The rearrangement links TRBV11-1 to TRBJ2-2; 7 nucleotides line up with TRBD2. The CDR3 contains 16 residues. V trimming: 5 bases; J trimming: 4 bases; junction bases outside the gene matches: 10. The germline gives CDR1 SGHAT, CDR2 FQDESV (reference sequence). CDR3 in amino acids: CASSAWGGGSTGELFF. The DNA of the CDR3 is TGTGCCAGCAGCGCCTGGGGGGGAGGCTCCACCGGGGAGCTGTTTTTT.

The chain is built from TRBV9 and TRBJ2-2, with D possibly TRBD1 on 5 matching bases. V was shortened by 4 bases and J by 0 bases, with 13 bases between the two germline ends. CDR3 size: 16 residues. Germline V gene data show CDR1 as SGDLS and CDR2 as YYNGEE. The chain's CDR3 is CASSPGHPPNTGELFF. CDR3 coding DNA: TGTGCCAGCAGCCCCGGACACCCCCCGAACACCGGGGAGCTGTTTTTT.

This chain uses TRBV11-3 with TRBJ2-7; 11 bases fit TRBD2. The germline CDR1 and CDR2 sequences are SGHNT and YENEEA. Germline trimming cut 2 bases from V and 4 bases from J; bases unmatched to any gene: 13. The CDR3 covers 18 residues. In DNA form, the CDR3 reads TGTGCCAGCAGCTTACCCCCTCCCCAACTAGCGGGAGTTTACGAGCAGTACTTC. Protein sequence: CASSLPPPQLAGVYEQYF.

The J gene is TRBJ1-1, the V gene TRBV24-1; tentative D call: TRBD1 (6 bases). Trimming stripped 4 bases from V and 6 bases from J, with 11 bases between. CDR3 length: 13 amino acids. CDR1 KGHDR and CDR2 SFDVKD come from the germline V gene. The CDR3 loop is CATSDPYRAEAFF. The DNA for the CDR3 is TGTGCCACCAGTGACCCTTACAGGGCTGAAGCTTTCTTT.

The V call is TRBV19, the J call TRBJ2-7; a possible D gene is TRBD2 (5 bases). This CDR3 has 15 residues. Trimming removed 1 base at V and 3 bases at J, with 13 bases between. Germline V gives CDR1 LNHDA, CDR2 SQIVND (reference sequence). The CDR3 spells CASSIARGSLYEQYF. The CDR3 DNA sequence: TGTGCCAGTAGTATAGCCCGGGGATCCCTCTACGAGCAGTACTTC.

This clone was counted once. The gene calls are TRBV3-1 (or the pseudogene TRBV3-2) and TRBJ1-6, with TRBD1 as a possible D gene (6 bases). Trimming removed 6 bases from V and 7 bases from J, with 16 bases in between. The CDR3 sequence is 15 residues long. The V gene's germline CDR1 is LGHDT and CDR2 YNNKEL (reference sequence). The CDR3 bases are TGTGCCAGCAGTCCTAACCAACAGGGAAATTCACCCCTCCACTTT. Amino acids: CASSPNQQGNSPLHF.

The gene calls are TRBV19 and TRBJ1-5; D ambiguous. Germline lookup yields CDR1 LNHDA and CDR2 SQIVND (reference sequence). Trimming pared 6 bases from V and 0 bases from J, leaving 15 bases between. CDR3 length: 16 amino acids. The CDR3 DNA reads as TGTGCCAGTAGCCCGTCGGGTCCCTATAGCAATCAGCCCCAGCATTTT. Translated: CASSPSGPYSNQPQHF.

This chain connects TRBV29-1 to TRBJ1-1; D unresolved. Germline V gene lookup returns CDR1 SQVTM and CDR2 ANQGSEA. This CDR3 contains 11 residues. CDR3 sequence: CAARFNTEAFF. In DNA form, the CDR3 reads TGCGCGGCGAGATTTAACACTGAAGCTTTCTTT.

V is TRBV27 and J is TRBJ1-2, with D maybe TRBD1 (6 bases). Trimming shortened V by 5 bases and J by 5 bases, and 6 bases separated the two germline ends. The V gene's germline CDR1 is MNHEY and CDR2 SMNVEV (reference sequence). The CDR3 spans 11 residues. Here the CDR3 DNA reads TGTGCCAGCAGTCAGGGGTATGGCTACACCTTC. Translated: CASSQGYGYTF.

The gene calls are TRBV19 and TRBJ2-1; the match to TRBD2 covers 7 bases. The CDR3 runs to 14 residues. V shed 7 bases and J 10 bases; nucleotides not matched to a gene: 13. Germline values: CDR1 LNHDA, CDR2 SQIVND (reference sequence). The CDR3 loop is CASTPGGRASEQFF. The CDR3 DNA reads as TGTGCCAGTACCCCTGGAGGGAGGGCCAGCGAGCAGTTCTTC.

V usage is TRBV4-1 and J usage is TRBJ1-4, with 8 bases that match TRBD1. CDR1 and CDR2 from the germline V gene are MGHRA and YSYEKL. The CDR3 spans 16 residues. V lost 4 bases, J lost 4 bases, and 8 bases stayed unmatched. The CDR3 nucleotides read TGCGCCAGCAGCCCGAACAGGGGGACTTATAATGAAAAACTGTTTTTT. Translation: CASSPNRGTYNEKLFF.

V and J are TRBV19 and TRBJ1-2, with TRBD1 matching over 7 bases. J lost 0 bases, V lost 7 bases, and 8 bases had no gene match. The CDR3 is made up of 15 amino acids. CDR1 is LNHDA and CDR2 is SQIVND in the germline V gene (reference sequence). The CDR3 sequence: CASNVRTGANYGYTF. CDR3 sequence (DNA): TGTGCCAGTAATGTAAGGACAGGTGCTAACTATGGCTACACCTTC. Filled out from reference TRBV19 and TRBJ1-2, the complete variable domain reads DGGITQSPKYLFRKEGQNVTLSCEQNLNHDAMYWYRQDPGQGLRLIYYSQIVNDFQKGDIAEGYSVSREKKESFPLTVTSAQKNPTAFYLCASNVRTGANYGYTFGSGTRLTVV.

V usage is TRBV4-1 and J usage is TRBJ2-1; 15 bases are shared with TRBD2. The CDR3 spans 15 residues. Germline loops: CDR1 MGHRA, CDR2 YSYEKL. The V segment lost 3 bases and the J segment 13 bases; nucleotides outside the gene matches: 7. CDR3 coding DNA: TGCGCCAGCAGCCATTACCCGGGACTAGCGGGAGGACAGTTCTTC. Translating it yields CASSHYPGLAGGQFF.

This chain joins TRBV5-5 and TRBJ2-7; D not resolved. V lost 0 bases, J lost 0 bases, and 7 bases lay in between. Germline CDR1 SGHKS, CDR2 YYEKEE (reference sequence). The CDR3 has 14 amino acids. This chain's CDR3 is CASSLAWASYEQYF. For the CDR3, the DNA is TGTGCCAGCAGCTTGGCCTGGGCCTCCTACGAGCAGTACTTC.

This clone turned up a few times. This chain joins TRBV28 and TRBJ1-1; 7 bases agree with TRBD1. J gave up 1 base and V 11 bases, and 19 bases lay outside the gene matches. Germline-derived CDR1 and CDR2 are MDHEN and SYDVKM. CDR3 length: 17 residues. The CDR3 nucleotides read TGTGCCCTCGAGAGGGGGCTAAGTGTAGGGGGGAACACTGAAGCTTTCTTT. Protein sequence: CALERGLSVGGNTEAFF.

The gene calls are TRBV5-6 and TRBJ2-1, with D maybe TRBD2 (6 bases). CDR3 length: 13 amino acids. Germline assignment: CDR1 SGHDT and CDR2 YYEEEE. Trimming left V 4 bases short and J 8 bases short, with 13 bases between. The CDR3 nucleotides are TGTGCCAGCAGCCTGGTCGGAGGGGATGAGCAGTTCTTC. Protein product: CASSLVGGDEQFF.

This sequence joins TRBV15 and TRBJ2-6; 7 bases map to TRBD1. This CDR3 region has 16 residues. CDR1 is LNHNV, CDR2 YYDKDF, per germline (reference sequence). The ends lost 3 bases at V and 1 base at J; junction bases unmatched: 3. CDR3 nucleotide sequence: TGTGCCACCAGCAGCAAGACAGGGTCTGGGGCCAACGTCCTGACTTTC. Residues: CATSSKTGSGANVLTF.

The table lists this clone with a count of one. The chain couples TRBV29-1 to TRBJ1-1; a weak D match, TRBD1 (6 bases). The CDR3 is 14 residues long. The V end lost 6 bases, the J end lost 1 base, and 15 bases lay between the germline ends. The germline gives CDR1 SQVTM, CDR2 ANQGSEA. The DNA of the CDR3 is TGCAGCGTGAACAGGGCATATGGGAACACTGAAGCTTTCTTT. It is translated as CSVNRAYGNTEAFF. Full variable domain (outside the CDR3, taken from reference TRBV29-1 and TRBJ1-1): SAVISQKPSRDICQRGTSLTIQCQVDSQVTMMFWYRQQPGQSLTLIATANQGSEATYESGFVIDKFPISRPNLTFSTLTVSNMSPEDSSIYLCSVNRAYGNTEAFFGQGTRLTVV.

The J gene is TRBJ1-1, the V gene TRBV7-9; perhaps TRBD1 as D (5 bases). CDR3 length: 12 residues. CDR1 SEHNR and CDR2 FQNEAQ come from the germline V gene (reference sequence). V dropped 5 bases and J dropped 8 bases, with 12 bases sitting between them. Here the CDR3 reads CASSPRQIEAFF. CDR3 sequence (DNA): TGTGCCAGCAGCCCAAGACAGATCGAAGCTTTCTTT.

In its sample, this clone ranks as medium-sized. The gene calls are TRBV10-1 and TRBJ1-3; 8 positions agree with TRBD1. Per the germline V gene, CDR1 is WNHNN and CDR2 is SYGVQD (reference sequence). The CDR3 consists of 16 residues. V lost 6 bases to trimming and J lost 0 bases; unmatched junction nucleotides: 7. The CDR3 sequence: CASSRDRPTSGNTIYF. The CDR3 DNA follows: TGCGCCAGCAGCCGGGACAGGCCAACCTCTGGAAACACCATATATTTT.

The chain carries TRBV7-2 and TRBJ2-5, with TRBD2 matching 9 bases. From germline, CDR1 is SGHTA and CDR2 FQGNSA. CDR3 length: 16 amino acids. The J segment lost 1 base and the V segment lost 4 bases, leaving 7 bases of the junction unmatched. The CDR3 sequence is CASSSWGLATQETQYF. The CDR3 DNA reads TGTGCCAGCAGCTCCTGGGGACTAGCCACCCAAGAGACCCAGTACTTC.

V gene TRBV6-1 combines with J gene TRBJ1-2; no firm D call. Germline-derived CDR1 and CDR2 are MNHNS and SASEGT. The CDR3 length is 15 residues. Trimming shortened V by 0 bases and J by 4 bases, and 12 bases separated the two germline ends. The CDR3, as DNA: TGTGCCAGCAGTGAAGCGCTTCAGGCAGTCTATGGCTACACCTTC. Its translation is CASSEALQAVYGYTF.

V and J are TRBV7-2 and TRBJ1-1; D is possibly TRBD1 (6 bases). Trimming shortened V by 1 base and J by 1 base, and 10 bases separated the two germline ends. This CDR3 spans 15 amino acids. Germline V CDR1 and CDR2: SGHTA, FQGNSA. The CDR3 region is CASSLVGARNTEAFF. CDR3 in DNA: TGTGCCAGCAGCTTAGTGGGGGCTCGGAACACTGAAGCTTTCTTT.